A selection of T cell receptor beta chains follows, all from one sample in a study of cytomegalovirus exposure and HLA in healthy donors. The protocol was immunoSEQ multiplex PCR, while the TCRdb copy is restricted to in-frame clones and leaves out a portion. Among roughly 120,000 clones listed, approximately 80% were seen once. Specimen: PBMCs. The source of these receptors is a woman in her twenties or thirties in good health and CMV-seronegative. Both conserved end residues are trimmed from each CDR3. The order of the fields is CDR3 length, clone size, V gene, CDR3 protein. Size tells how often a clone was seen (once, few, many) or the class of an expanded clone, and some rows leave it out.

14 NA TRBV25-1 ASSDRRGTFQETQY
13 NA TRBV7-2 ASRPGVAGIHEQY
13 NA TRBV28 ASSFLQGQNTEAF
14 NA TRBV27 ASRRTGTGIRDTQY
14 NA TRBV5-5 ASSLRTANSNQPQH
14 NA TRBV9 ASSVGLASSTDTQY
12 NA TRBV5-1 ASSRGQGNTEAF
13 NA TRBV5-1 ASSSGQASGNTIY
14 NA TRBV27 ASSLQAGAYGETQY
16 few TRBV5-1 ASSLDGRLAAFTDTQY
15 NA TRBV10-1 ASSEREVNLAQETQY
12 NA TRBV27 ASSWGGVPYEQY
12 NA TRBV28 ASSFLQGSYEQY
11 NA TRBV27 ASSLTRMDTQY
12 NA TRBV7-2 ASSLSGARYGYT
13 NA TRBV18 ASSPGKREAYEQY
13 once TRBV27 ASSSPLAGGHEQY
12 NA TRBV9 ASSIAGFEETQY
14 NA TRBV6-5 ASSSILGLAGYEQY
12 NA TRBV18 ASSPTKGGSEAF
12 NA TRBV4-1 ASSLVGGKNIQY
13 NA TRBV4-1 ASSQGREGLDTQY
11 NA TRBV2 ASKGGSGDTQY
11 NA TRBV19 ASSPGMNTEAF
13 NA TRBV9 ASSVEAGGYYEQY
12 NA TRBV6-6 ATGSGTDNEKLF
13 NA TRBV9 ASSVALTGGTEAF
11 NA TRBV7-2 ASSSTGNQPQH
14 NA TRBV19 ASTHPGLAESNEQF
12 NA TRBV27 ASSDGLNAGELF
15 once TRBV5-1 ASSLGDRQFSGNTIY
13 NA TRBV2 ASSPGTGNNQPQH
12 NA TRBV11-2 ASSLGVAGNEQF
14 NA TRBV27 ASTKAGRRSNSPLH
17 NA TRBV9 ASSPPRLAGVSSYNEQF
13 NA TRBV6-1 ASCTRDRANYGYT
13 NA TRBV6-4 ASAKEVGTAYGYT
11 NA TRBV7-2 ASTTARGYEQY
14 NA TRBV7-9 ASSLVGLAPSYEQY
14 NA TRBV11-3 ASSLGGTVPGNTIY
13 NA TRBV6-5 ASRPYGQSSYEQY
13 NA TRBV9 ASSPAGTGIYEQY